This T cell receptor beta chain derives from a study of shared clonotypes between healthy human individuals. Overall study findings and caveats: The genetic and exposure-history diversity represented was limited by few donors. Donor clonotype sharing was expected to depend on sequencing depth.

A remark on this clone: Its antigen is unknown.

In the CD4+ fraction, cells were divided into CD45RA+ naive and CD45RA-negative memory subsets. Profiling relied on immunoSEQ multiplex PCR, and the TCRdb table lists in-frame clones only, not all of them. The table lists about 1 million clones, around 76% of them singletons. Germline loops: CDR1 SGHDT, CDR2 YYEEEE. The CDR3 spans 17 residues. The V end lost 4 bases, the J end lost 1 base, and 18 bases lay between the germline ends. This TCR was recovered from a man between 18 and 29 years old in good health. The rearrangement joins TRBV5-6 to TRBJ1-5; tentative D call: TRBD1 (6 bases). Sequencing was carried out using memory CD4+ T cells sorted from blood. Subset noted: CD45RA-negative fraction. The CDR3 is CASSRGTPVLSNQPQHF. CDR3 in DNA: TGTGCCAGCAGCAGGGGGACACCGGTCCTCAGCAATCAGCCCCAGCATTTT.